These T cell receptor beta chains were read from a single sample in a study of CD8+ T cells in alopecia areata. Sequenced by immunoSEQ multiplex PCR; TCRdb stores in-frame clones only, minus some. The sample records approximately 18,000 clones, 50% to 60% being singletons. Sequenced material: skin, taken at week 4, from a patient treated with tofacitinib. All receptors derive from a human donor with alopecia areata. Both conserved end residues are part of each CDR3. Each record gives: clone size, CDR3 length, V gene, J gene, D gene, CDR3 protein, CDR3 DNA. The D gene is left open where the match is weak. Clone size is not always given. Where it is, it says once, few, many or a class for expanded clones.

>-|13|TRBV2|TRBJ1-5|TRBD1
CASNMGQRQPQHF
TGTGCCAGCAATATGGGACAGAGACAGCCCCAGCATTTT
>-|14|TRBV12-5|TRBJ1-2|-
CASGLVLGTYGYTF
TGTGCTAGTGGTTTGGTACTGGGCACCTATGGCTACACCTTC
>medium-sized|14|TRBV21-1|TRBJ1-4|-
CAVSPTRKTEKLFF
TGTGCCGTCTCACCGACACGCAAGACTGAAAAACTGTTTTTT
>-|13|TRBV29-1|TRBJ1-2|TRBD1
CSVSRQGDYGYTF
TGCAGCGTGAGCCGACAGGGGGACTATGGCTACACCTTC
>-|16|TRBV28|TRBJ1-3|-
CASSYRPYHSGNTIYF
TGTGCCAGCAGTTACCGGCCTTACCACTCTGGAAACACCATATATTTT
>-|18|TRBV7-8|TRBJ1-3|TRBD1
CASSLARDRGFSGNTIYF
TGTGCCAGCAGCTTAGCTCGGGACAGGGGGTTCTCTGGAAACACCATATATTTT
>-|14|TRBV5-6|TRBJ2-1|TRBD1
CASSPVGQYNEQFF
TGTGCCAGCAGCCCAGTGGGACAGTACAATGAGCAGTTCTTC
>-|17|TRBV30|TRBJ2-1|-
CAWSVLGNDGGYNEQFF
TGTGCCTGGAGTGTATTGGGGAACGACGGTGGCTACAATGAGCAGTTCTTC
>-|11|TRBV10-2|TRBJ2-3|-
CASSERNTQYF
TGCGCCAGCAGTGAGCGGAATACGCAGTATTTT
>-|15|TRBV7-2|TRBJ2-7|TRBD2
CASSPYSGLSYEQYF
TGTGCCAGCAGCCCATATAGCGGGCTATCCTACGAGCAGTACTTC
>-|17|TRBV4-2|TRBJ2-3|TRBD2
CASSQVASGGPEGTQYF
TGTGCCAGCAGCCAAGTCGCTAGCGGGGGGCCCGAGGGCACGCAGTATTTT
>-|14|TRBV4-1|TRBJ1-1|-
CASSQSGKNTEAFF
TGCGCCAGCAGCCAATCCGGCAAGAACACTGAAGCTTTCTTT
>-|15|TRBV28|TRBJ1-2|TRBD1
CASSPPGTGAYGYTF
TGTGCCAGCAGTCCTCCCGGGACAGGGGCCTATGGCTACACCTTC
>-|14|TRBV7-2|TRBJ1-2|-
CASSPPGGHYGYTF
TGTGCCAGCAGCCCTCCGGGGGGTCACTATGGCTACACCTTC
>-|14|TRBV6-1|TRBJ1-2|-
CASSPGGEGGGYTF
TGTGCCAGCAGCCCCGGCGGGGAGGGAGGTGGCTACACCTTC
>once|14|TRBV6-6|TRBJ2-2|-
CASSYSFTAGELFF
TGTGCCAGCAGTTACTCGTTTACGGCCGGGGAGCTGTTTTTT
>-|15|TRBV28|TRBJ2-7|-
CASSPRGALVYEQYF
TGTGCCAGCAGCCCTAGAGGGGCATTGGTCTACGAGCAGTACTTC
>-|14|TRBV19|TRBJ1-4|-
CASSEGRRREKLFF
TGTGCCAGTAGTGAGGGCAGGCGCCGCGAAAAACTGTTTTTT
>-|16|TRBV4-2|TRBJ1-6|-
CASSQTRDPDNSPLHF
TGTGCCAGCAGCCAAACCCGGGACCCGGATAATTCACCCCTCCACTTT
>-|10|TRBV12-5|TRBJ1-2|-
CASGLPMGTF
TGTGCTAGTGGTTTGCCTATGGGGACCTTC
>-|14|TRBV9|TRBJ2-7|TRBD1
CASSVSGTGVEQYF
TGTGCCAGCAGCGTATCGGGGACAGGGGTCGAGCAGTACTTC
>-|17|TRBV7-2|TRBJ2-7|TRBD2
CASSLSLKGRETYEQYF
TGTGCCAGCAGCTTATCCCTGAAGGGGCGGGAGACCTACGAGCAGTACTTC
>-|16|TRBV19|TRBJ1-5|-
CASSPLAGRRNQPQHF
TGTGCCAGTAGCCCACTGGCTGGACGGCGCAATCAGCCCCAGCATTTT
>few|16|TRBV12-5|TRBJ2-3|-
CASGLGLTKVTDTQYF
TGTGCTAGTGGTTTGGGACTAACCAAAGTCACAGATACGCAGTATTTT
>-|16|TRBV6-1|TRBJ1-2|-
CASSDKAKRALYGYTF
TGTGCCAGCAGTGACAAAGCTAAGAGGGCCCTCTATGGCTACACCTTC
>few|12|TRBV10-1|TRBJ2-5|-
CASDRYLETQYF
TGCGCCAGCGACAGGTACTTGGAGACCCAGTACTTC
>-|13|TRBV15|TRBJ2-7|-
CATSRGTRDEQYF
TGTGCCACCAGCAGAGGTACTCGGGACGAGCAGTACTTC
>few|15|TRBV6-1|TRBJ1-4|-
CAASPGHTRNEKLFF
TGTGCCGCCTCCCCGGGACACACGAGAAATGAAAAACTGTTTTTT
>few|20|TRBV2|TRBJ2-1|TRBD2
CASSEVGWDSGASSYNEQFF
TGTGCCAGCAGTGAAGTGGGTTGGGATAGCGGGGCTAGCTCCTACAATGAGCAGTTCTTC
>-|15|TRBV5-1|TRBJ1-1|-
CASSLGPGGGTEAFF
TGCGCCAGCAGCTTGGGCCCCGGGGGCGGCACTGAAGCTTTCTTT
>-|14|TRBV7-9|TRBJ1-3|-
CASSFWGSGNTIYF
TGTGCCAGCAGCTTTTGGGGCTCTGGAAACACCATATATTTT
>-|14|TRBV6-1|TRBJ2-7|-
CASILQGASYEQYF
TGTGCCAGCATTCTCCAAGGAGCTTCCTACGAGCAGTACTTC
>-|17|TRBV14|TRBJ2-1|-
CASATTGWGSSYNEQFF
TGTGCCAGCGCCACCACAGGATGGGGGAGCTCCTACAATGAGCAGTTCTTC
>-|14|TRBV28|TRBJ2-7|-
CASSLSGNSYEQYF
TGTGCCAGCAGTTTATCAGGGAACTCCTACGAGCAGTACTTC
>-|11|TRBV6-6|TRBJ2-7|-
CASRERSEQYF
TGTGCCAGCCGGGAGCGAAGCGAGCAGTACTTC
>-|15|TRBV6-6|TRBJ2-3|-
CASSYSPGQADTQYF
TGTGCCAGCAGTTACTCGCCGGGGCAGGCAGATACGCAGTATTTT
>-|16|TRBV2|TRBJ1-5|TRBD1
CASSTTGDSSNQPQHF
TGTGCCAGCAGTACGACAGGGGATTCCTCCAATCAGCCCCAGCATTTT
>-|12|TRBV29-1|TRBJ1-2|-
CSVSGTLYGYTF
TGCAGCGTGTCCGGGACACTCTATGGCTACACCTTC
>-|17|TRBV19|TRBJ2-2|TRBD2
CASSPGSLAGVTGELFF
TGTGCCAGCTCCCCGGGGTCCCTAGCGGGGGTAACCGGGGAGCTGTTTTTT
>few|13|TRBV6-5|TRBJ1-2|-
CASSSGLDYGYTF
TGTGCCAGCAGTAGCGGGTTAGACTATGGCTACACCTTC
>once|13|TRBV28|TRBJ1-5|-
CASGIGSSQPQQF
TGTGCCAGCGGGATTGGGTCGAGTCAGCCCCAGCAGTTT
>-|17|TRBV7-2|TRBJ2-1|TRBD2
CASSSNLAGGLVGEQFF
TGTGCCAGCAGCTCCAACCTAGCGGGGGGGCTGGTGGGTGAACAGTTCTTC
>-|14|TRBV27|TRBJ1-2|TRBD1
CASSSRGRLFGYTF
TGTGCCAGCAGTAGCAGGGGGCGTTTGTTTGGCTACACCTTC
>-|16|TRBV7-9|TRBJ1-2|-
CASSWAGWKENYGYTF
TGTGCCAGCAGCTGGGCGGGTTGGAAGGAAAACTATGGCTACACCTTC
>-|14|TRBV27|TRBJ2-2|-
CASSFEVNTGELFF
TGTGCCAGCAGTTTTGAAGTAAACACCGGGGAGCTGTTTTTT
>-|14|TRBV28|TRBJ2-5|-
CASTSSAGPETQYF
TGTGCCAGCACCTCATCGGCAGGTCCGGAGACCCAGTACTTC
>-|15|TRBV4-1|TRBJ2-7|TRBD1
CASSPTDRGPYEQYF
TGCGCCAGCAGCCCGACGGACAGGGGGCCCTACGAGCAGTACTTC
>-|14|TRBV27|TRBJ2-1|TRBD2
CASSLSGGAFGRFF
TGTGCCAGCAGTTTAAGCGGGGGGGCTTTTGGGCGGTTCTTC
>-|13|TRBV9|TRBJ2-1|TRBD2
CASSVRTRSEQFF
TGTGCCAGCAGCGTAAGGACTAGGAGCGAGCAGTTCTTC
>-|14|TRBV5-2|TRBJ1-1|-
CASSQMSPNTEAFF
TGCGCCAGCAGCCAAATGTCACCTAACACTGAAGCTTTCTTT
>-|13|TRBV5-6|TRBJ1-1|TRBD1
CASSFGDRGRAFF
TGTGCCAGCAGCTTTGGGGACAGGGGGCGAGCTTTCTTT
>-|15|TRBV21-1|TRBJ2-1|-
CASSGKYSVSNEQFF
TGTGCCAGCAGCGGAAAATATTCTGTCAGCAATGAGCAGTTCTTC
>-|12|TRBV2|TRBJ2-3|-
CAGSRITDTQYF
TGTGCCGGATCAAGGATCACAGATACGCAGTATTTT